One sample yielded the 16 T cell receptor beta chains listed below, sequenced in a study of technical replicates of blood from four donors. The method was immunoSEQ multiplex PCR; TCRdb's version includes in-frame clones alone and lacks a portion of them. The sample lists around 72,000 clones, 75% to 95% occurring once. Sequencing used T cells isolated from PBMCs. These receptors were collected from a human donor in good health. Some clones in this sample may be carry-over from other donors' samples.

The chain joins TRBV10-2 to TRBJ2-3; 8 bases match TRBD2. The germline gives CDR1 WSHSY, CDR2 SAAADI. J lost 3 bases, V lost 7 bases, and 6 bases had no gene match. CDR3 size: 14 residues. The CDR3 DNA follows: TGCGCCAGCACTATCACGGGAGGGACAGATACGCAGTATTTT. It is translated as CASTITGGTDTQYF.

The chain has TRBV5-1 and TRBJ2-7, with 9 positions matching TRBD1. After removal of 1 base from V and 6 bases from J, the junction contained 11 bases not matched to a gene. CDR3 length: 16 amino acids. The germline gives CDR1 SGHRS, CDR2 YFSETQ. DNA for the CDR3: TGCGCCAGCAGCTTGCCGAAGACAGGGGGAAAGGGCGAGCAGTACTTC. It yields the protein CASSLPKTGGKGEQYF.

The chain links TRBV5-4 to TRBJ2-3, with 9 bases that match TRBD2. Germline CDR1 is SGHNT and CDR2 is YYREEE (reference sequence). V lost 4 bases and J lost 10; bases outside the gene matches: 16. The CDR3 extends over 16 amino acids. CDR3 region: CASSLSGSLRKWAQYF. In DNA, the CDR3 is TGTGCCAGCAGCCTTAGCGGGAGCCTGCGCAAGTGGGCGCAGTATTTT.

The gene calls are TRBV28 and TRBJ2-2; D remains unclear. The CDR3 covers 16 residues. V was trimmed by 3 bases and J by 3 bases, leaving 14 bases between them. Per germline, CDR1 MDHEN and CDR2 SYDVKM. The CDR3 is CASSLTPGFYTGELFF. The CDR3 nucleotides are TGTGCCAGCAGTTTGACCCCGGGTTTCTACACCGGGGAGCTGTTTTTT.

V gene TRBV6-5 combines with J gene TRBJ2-5, with 7 bases fitting TRBD1. The CDR3 extends over 14 amino acids. CDR1 and CDR2 from the germline V gene are MNHEY and SVGAGI. Trimming removed 6 bases from V and 4 bases from J; junction bases left unmatched: 8. In DNA form, the CDR3 reads TGTGCCAGCAGCCCCGGTAGGGGGCGAGAGACCCAGTACTTC. The encoded protein is CASSPGRGRETQYF.

This rearrangement joins TRBV6-1 to TRBJ2-4, with a tentative D call TRBD1 (5 bases). The germline V gene has CDR1 MNHNS and CDR2 SASEGT. The germline V and J ends were trimmed by 2 bases and 0 bases, with 11 bases remaining between them. The CDR3 is 16 amino acids. Here the CDR3 DNA reads TGTGCCAGCAGTGAATCAGGGAAATCAGCCAAAAACATTCAGTACTTC. It encodes CASSESGKSAKNIQYF.

This clone was picked up a small number of times. The chain links TRBV29-1 to TRBJ1-1; 7 positions agree with TRBD1. The ends lost 4 bases at V and 2 bases at J; junction bases unmatched: 4. Germline V CDR1 and CDR2: SQVTM, ANQGSEA. The CDR3 consists of 13 residues. In nucleotides, the CDR3 is TGCAGCGTTGGCGGGACAGTAAACACTGAAGCTTTCTTT. As protein: CSVGGTVNTEAFF.

The chain couples TRBV5-1 to TRBJ1-4, with 8 bases identical to TRBD1. This CDR3 contains 13 residues. The germline CDR1 and CDR2 sequences are SGHRS and YFSETQ. The V gene end was trimmed by 4 bases and the J gene end by 8 bases; junction bases not matched to a gene: 4. CDR3: CASSGQGGEKLFF. DNA of the CDR3: TGCGCCAGCAGCGGACAGGGTGGCGAAAAACTGTTTTTT.

The rearrangement joins TRBV6-1 to TRBJ1-2; D remains unclear. There are 16 residues in the CDR3. Trimming removed 8 bases from V and 1 base from J, with 20 bases in between. Germline CDR1 MNHNS, CDR2 SASEGT. CDR3: CASRGDGRPLNYGYTF. CDR3 sequence (DNA): TGTGCCAGCCGTGGGGATGGGAGACCCCTTAACTATGGCTACACCTTC.

The J gene is TRBJ2-1, the V gene TRBV7-2; 10 nucleotides line up with TRBD2. CDR1 is SGHTA, CDR2 FQGNSA, per germline. The CDR3 contains 16 residues. The J segment lost 3 bases and the V segment lost 5 bases, leaving 7 bases of the junction unmatched. The CDR3 sequence: CASSPPGLADYNEQFF. The CDR3 DNA reads as TGTGCCAGCAGCCCCCCAGGACTAGCGGACTACAATGAGCAGTTCTTC.

The chain combines TRBV5-8 with TRBJ2-7, with TRBD1 as a possible D gene (6 bases). CDR1 is SGHTS and CDR2 is YDEGEE in the germline V gene. There are 19 residues in the CDR3. V lost 1 base and J 0 bases, leaving 23 bases between the germline ends. CDR3 coding DNA: TGTGCCAGCAGCTTGTCAAGCATGACAGGCACTTACTACTCCTACGAGCAGTACTTC. This encodes CASSLSSMTGTYYSYEQYF. Filled out from reference TRBV5-8 and TRBJ2-7, the complete variable domain reads EAGVTQSPTHLIKTRGQQATLRCSPISGHTSVYWYQQALGLGLQFLLWYDEGEERNRGNFPPRFSGRQFPNYSSELNVNALELEDSALYLCASSLSSMTGTYYSYEQYFGPGTRLTVT.

The chain couples TRBV9 to TRBJ2-1, with D possibly matching TRBD2 (7 bases). V lost 0 bases and J lost 6, with 10 bases in between. The CDR3 runs to 14 residues. Germline V gene sequence: CDR1 SGDLS, CDR2 YYNGEE. The CDR3 DNA reads as TGTGCCAGCAGCGTAGGAGGGGGGGCCAATGAGCAGTTCTTC. Amino acid sequence: CASSVGGGANEQFF.

The chain uses TRBV5-1 and TRBJ2-2; tentatively, D is TRBD1 (5 bases). Germline V lookup: CDR1 SGHRS, CDR2 YFSETQ. Trimming shortened V by 4 bases and J by 6 bases, and 13 bases separated the two germline ends. This CDR3 contains 14 residues. CDR3 sequence reads: CASSLPDSPGELFF. The CDR3 DNA reads as TGCGCCAGCAGCCTACCTGACAGTCCCGGGGAGCTGTTTTTT.

V usage is TRBV29-1 and J usage is TRBJ1-1, with 7 bases that match TRBD1. There are 14 residues in the CDR3. With V trimmed by 6 bases and J by 6 bases, 13 bases remained unmatched. Germline lookup yields CDR1 SQVTM and CDR2 ANQGSEA. CDR3 in DNA: TGCAGCGTCGTGCGACAGGGTAGTTCTGCTGAAGCTTTCTTT. Residues: CSVVRQGSSAEAFF.

The chain recombines TRBV7-6 with TRBJ2-5; TRBD1 agrees at 8 bases. V lost 4 bases, J lost 5 bases, and 6 bases stayed unmatched. Germline lookup yields CDR1 SGHVS and CDR2 FNYEAQ. The CDR3 runs 14 residues. CDR3 residues: CASSSDRGWETQYF. The CDR3 nucleotides are TGTGCCAGCAGCTCAGACAGGGGTTGGGAGACCCAGTACTTC. The full variable domain, with the rest looked up from reference TRBV7-6 and TRBJ2-5, is GAGVSQSPRYKVTKRGQDVALRCDPISGHVSLYWYRQALGQGPEFLTYFNYEAQQDKSGLPNDRFSAERPEGSISTLTIQRTEQRDSAMYRCASSSDRGWETQYFGPGTRLLVL.

A single count supports this clone. V gene TRBV28 combines with J gene TRBJ2-7, with 9 positions matching TRBD1. CDR3 length: 16 amino acids. Germline V CDR1 and CDR2: MDHEN, SYDVKM. J was trimmed by 3 bases and V by 6 bases; bases with no gene match: 12. CDR3 region: CASSQPGQGAHYEQYF. Written as DNA, the CDR3 is TGTGCCAGCAGCCAACCGGGACAGGGAGCCCACTACGAGCAGTACTTC.